A single sample gave rise to the 30 T cell receptor beta chains below, sequenced in a study of shared clonotypes between healthy human individuals. Profiling relied on immunoSEQ multiplex PCR, and the TCRdb table lists in-frame clones only, not all of them. Here the sample spans a few million clones, around 95% being singletons. Terminally differentiated effector memory CD45RA+ cells were left out of the naive CD8 fraction, which was CD45RO-negative and positively selected for CCR7. The sequencing input was naive CD8+ T cells from PBMCs. These receptor sequences come from a man aged 18 to 30 in good health. Some clones in this sample may be carry-over from other donors' samples.

This clone was found once. J is TRBJ1-1 and V is TRBV9, with 9 bases lining up with TRBD1. The ends lost 3 bases at V and 0 bases at J; junction bases unmatched: 6. CDR3 length: 16 residues. Per the germline V gene, CDR1 is SGDLS and CDR2 is YYNGEE. CDR3 loop: CASSEQGAIMNTEAFF. The CDR3 DNA is TGTGCCAGCAGCGAACAGGGGGCGATTATGAACACTGAAGCTTTCTTT.

CDR3 sequence (DNA): TGTGCCAGCAGTTTGAGGAGGGGATGGCAGCCCCAGCATTTT. This codes for CASSLRRGWQPQHF. This chain joins TRBV28 and TRBJ1-5; D might be TRBD1 (5 bases). CDR1 MDHEN and CDR2 SYDVKM come from the germline V gene. The CDR3 runs 14 residues. The V end lost 3 bases, the J end lost 7 bases, and 13 bases lay between the germline ends.

For the CDR3, the DNA is TGTGCCACCAGCAGAGATGGGGGACAGAATGAGCAGTTCTTC. It translates to CATSRDGGQNEQFF. J is TRBJ2-1 and V is TRBV15; 7 bases are a match to TRBD1. The CDR3 extends over 14 amino acids. The V and J ends lost 0 bases and 7 bases, in that order; junction bases with no gene match: 3. From germline, CDR1 is LNHNV and CDR2 YYDKDF (reference sequence).

J is TRBJ2-1 and V is TRBV7-9; 7 bases align to TRBD2. The CDR3 covers 16 residues. Germline lookup yields CDR1 SEHNR and CDR2 FQNEAQ (reference sequence). The trim removed 7 bases at V and 5 bases at J, leaving 14 bases unmatched. The CDR3 nucleotides are TGTGCCAGCAACCCTCGGGGCCTAGCGGCTGACAATGAGCAGTTCTTC. It is translated as CASNPRGLAADNEQFF.

The chain couples TRBV30 to TRBJ2-2; possibly TRBD2 for D (6 bases). In germline, CDR1 is GTSNPN, CDR2 SVGIG (reference sequence). This CDR3 comprises 15 residues. V lost 4 bases and J 6 bases, leaving 18 bases between the germline ends. Here the CDR3 DNA reads TGTGCCTGGAACTCCGGGACTTCAATTTCCGGGGAGCTGTTTTTT. Its translation: CAWNSGTSISGELFF.

With regard to this clone: Other nucleotide sequences in the sample specify the same CDR3. The V gene is TRBV9, the J gene TRBJ2-7; D not certain. This CDR3 is 13 amino acids long. Germline CDR1 SGDLS, CDR2 YYNGEE. V was trimmed by 0 bases and J by 3 bases, leaving 7 bases between them. CDR3 DNA: TGTGCCAGCAGCGTAGCCCCAGACTACGAGCAGTACTTC. Protein product: CASSVAPDYEQYF.

The CDR3 DNA reads TGTGCCAGCAGCCAAGAGACAGGGGGCTTTAATTCACCCCTCCACTTT. Protein sequence: CASSQETGGFNSPLHF. V usage is TRBV4-2 and J usage is TRBJ1-6, with 10 bases fitting TRBD1. The germline V gene encodes CDR1 LGHNA and CDR2 YNFKEQ. V lost 0 bases to trimming and J lost 6 bases; unmatched junction nucleotides: 2. CDR3 length equals 16 residues.

V usage is TRBV6-1 and J usage is TRBJ2-7, with D possibly being TRBD1 (6 bases). The CDR3 has 14 amino acids. Germline CDR1 reads MNHNS; CDR2 reads SASEGT. Trimming removed 5 bases from V and 2 bases from J, with 13 bases in between. The CDR3 spells CASSLTGPTYEQYF. Here the CDR3 DNA reads TGTGCCAGCAGTCTCACAGGGCCTACCTACGAGCAGTACTTC.

With regard to this clone: One end of the junction does not line up with germline, which may come from a read error. This chain uses TRBV29-1 with TRBJ2-1; 10 bases are shared with TRBD2. The CDR3 length is 15 residues. Looked up from germline, CDR1 is SQVTM and CDR2 is ANQGSEA. In nucleotides, the CDR3 is TGCAGCGTTGAAGGGCTAGCGGGAGTCTACGATGAGCAGTTCTTC. Amino acid sequence: CSVEGLAGVYDEQFF.

J is TRBJ2-3 and V is TRBV2; D is possibly TRBD1 (6 bases). V lost 6 bases to trimming and J lost 0 bases, with 13 bases between them. The CDR3 is 15 residues long. Germline V gene sequence: CDR1 SNHLY, CDR2 FYNNEI. The DNA for the CDR3 is TGTGCCAGCAGGGACAGACGGAAAAGCACAGATACGCAGTATTTT. Amino acid sequence: CASRDRRKSTDTQYF.

The J gene is TRBJ2-1, the V gene TRBV2, with D tentatively TRBD1 (6 bases). V gave up 6 bases and J gave up 6 bases, with 18 bases separating them. The CDR3 is made up of 15 amino acids. CDR1 is SNHLY, CDR2 FYNNEI, per germline. In DNA, the CDR3 is TGTGCCAGCAGGCCTTGGCAGGGGAACGTCAATGAGCAGTTCTTC. This encodes CASRPWQGNVNEQFF.

The chain has TRBV6-5 and TRBJ2-7; no definite D call. Germline values: CDR1 MNHEY, CDR2 SVGAGI. Trimming stripped 4 bases from V and 2 bases from J, with 15 bases between. The CDR3 is 15 residues long. The CDR3 spells CASSSRQRTTYEQYF. For the CDR3, the DNA is TGTGCCAGCAGTTCCCGACAACGAACTACCTACGAGCAGTACTTC.

The CDR3: CASSLEAGSQYF. CDR3 in DNA: TGTGCCAGCAGTTTAGAGGCAGGGAGTCAGTATTTT. The chain joins TRBV28 to TRBJ2-3; D is tentatively TRBD1 or TRBD2 (5 bases each). The V gene's germline CDR1 is MDHEN and CDR2 SYDVKM. This CDR3 has 12 amino acids. V shed 2 bases and J shed 12 bases, with 12 bases lying between them.

The CDR3 DNA reads TGCGCCAGCAGTCCTGTGGGCAGCCTCACAGATACGCAGTATTTT. Translation: CASSPVGSLTDTQYF. This chain links TRBV5-1 with TRBJ2-3; D gene uncertain. Germline V gene data show CDR1 as SGHRS and CDR2 as YFSETQ. V was pared by 5 bases and J by 2 bases, with 15 bases between. The CDR3 has 15 amino acids.

J is TRBJ1-3 and V is TRBV29-1, with a tentative D call TRBD1 (5 bases). V was trimmed by 4 bases and J by 4 bases, leaving 17 bases between them. The CDR3 has 15 residues. The germline CDR1 and CDR2 sequences are SQVTM and ANQGSEA. CDR3 in DNA: TGCAGCGTTGTGGGGCCAGTGGAGGAAGGAAACACCATATATTTT. It is translated as CSVVGPVEEGNTIYF.

This rearrangement joins TRBV10-1 to TRBJ2-3, with 9 bases fitting TRBD2. With V trimmed by 4 bases and J by 4 bases, 0 bases remained unmatched. The CDR3 sequence is 13 residues long. Germline V lookup: CDR1 WNHNN, CDR2 SYGVQD (reference sequence). The CDR3 DNA reads TGCGCCAGCAGTGGGACTAGCGCAGATACGCAGTATTTT. It is translated as CASSGTSADTQYF.

The J gene is TRBJ1-1, the V gene TRBV14; TRBD1 aligns across 9 bases. Trimming at V came to 6 bases and at J to 0 bases, leaving 8 bases not matched to a gene. Germline V gene lookup returns CDR1 SGHDN and CDR2 FVKESK. The CDR3 is 16 residues long. CDR3 DNA: TGTGCCAGCAGTTTGGGACAGGGAATGGTGAACACTGAAGCTTTCTTT. Protein: CASSLGQGMVNTEAFF.

The CDR3 DNA reads as TGTGCCAGCAGTCGAGGACTAGCGGGAGGCCCCTCGCAGGAGACCCAGTACTTC. It encodes CASSRGLAGGPSQETQYF. The chain links TRBV2 to TRBJ2-5, with 14 positions matching TRBD2. The CDR3 spans 18 residues. With V trimmed by 5 bases and J by 5 bases, 13 bases remained unmatched. Germline V gene sequence: CDR1 SNHLY, CDR2 FYNNEI. Full variable domain (outside the CDR3, taken from reference TRBV2 and TRBJ2-5): EPEVTQTPSHQVTQMGQEVILRCVPISNHLYFYWYRQILGQKVEFLVSFYNNEISEKSEIFDDQFSVERPDGSNFTLKIRSTKLEDSAMYFCASSRGLAGGPSQETQYFGPGTRLLVL.

This clone was counted a single time. The chain has TRBV18 and TRBJ1-3, with D unresolved. This CDR3 comprises 16 residues. Germline lookup yields CDR1 KGHSH and CDR2 LQKENI. The V gene lost 2 bases and the J gene lost 2 bases, with 13 bases spanning the gap. The CDR3 sequence is CASSPGSKSPGNTIYF. CDR3 coding DNA: TGTGCCAGCTCACCAGGGTCAAAGAGCCCTGGAAACACCATATATTTT.

The chain employs TRBV27 and TRBJ1-1, with a possible D match to TRBD1 (5 bases). The CDR3 loop spans 19 amino acids. V lost 0 bases to trimming and J lost 4 bases, with 24 bases between them. In germline, CDR1 is MNHEY, CDR2 SMNVEV (reference sequence). CDR3 bases: TGTGCCAGCAGTTTATCGGGTTTGGGGGTTTTGGGGTTTGGCACTGAAGCTTTCTTT. Translating it yields CASSLSGLGVLGFGTEAFF.

The V call is TRBV5-6, the J call TRBJ2-5; TRBD2 matches at 8 bases. J was trimmed by 2 bases and V by 1 base; bases with no gene match: 7. The germline V gene encodes CDR1 SGHDT and CDR2 YYEEEE. The CDR3 loop spans 16 amino acids. The CDR3 reads CASSLLTGGPQETQYF. CDR3 DNA: TGTGCCAGCAGCTTGCTGACGGGAGGGCCTCAAGAGACCCAGTACTTC.

A single count supports this clone. The CDR3: CASRHSGTGELFF. DNA of the CDR3: TGCGCCAGCCGACACTCCGGCACCGGGGAGCTGTTTTTT. The chain recombines TRBV5-1 with TRBJ2-2; D call uncertain. Germline V CDR1 and CDR2: SGHRS, YFSETQ. V lost 7 bases to trimming and J lost 4 bases, with 11 bases between them. The CDR3 extends over 13 amino acids.

The chain is built from TRBV7-2 and TRBJ2-3; the match to TRBD2 covers 7 bases. Losses at the gene ends were 4 bases for V and 0 bases for J; bases not matched to a gene: 7. CDR1 is SGHTA and CDR2 is FQGNSA in the germline V gene. This CDR3 spans 16 amino acids. Here the CDR3 reads CASSYTSAASTDTQYF. CDR3 sequence (DNA): TGTGCCAGCAGCTATACTAGCGCGGCTAGCACAGATACGCAGTATTTT.

V and J are TRBV9 and TRBJ2-7; TRBD1 aligns across 8 bases. Per germline, CDR1 SGDLS and CDR2 YYNGEE. Losses at the gene ends were 2 bases for V and 3 bases for J; bases not matched to a gene: 4. This CDR3 spans 14 amino acids. In nucleotides, the CDR3 is TGTGCCAGCAGCGTGGACAGGGCCCACTACGAGCAGTACTTC. This encodes CASSVDRAHYEQYF.

The chain combines TRBV2 with TRBJ2-5; 9 positions match TRBD2. The CDR3 contains 18 residues. CDR1 and CDR2 (germline): SNHLY, FYNNEI. V was pared by 7 bases and J by 3 bases, with 18 bases of the junction left unmatched. The CDR3 DNA reads as TGTGCCAGCATCCCCAGGTCTGCTAGCGGGGTACTGGAAGAGACCCAGTACTTC. Translating gives CASIPRSASGVLEETQYF.

The V and J genes are TRBV27 and TRBJ2-2, with TRBD1 identical over 7 bases. This CDR3 comprises 16 residues. V dropped 4 bases and J dropped 4; count of bases not matched to a gene: 9. The germline V gene encodes CDR1 MNHEY and CDR2 SMNVEV (reference sequence). CDR3 DNA sequence: TGTGCCAGCAGTTACTACGGACAGGCGGGCACCGGGGAGCTGTTTTTT. This sequence encodes CASSYYGQAGTGELFF.

This clone was picked up one time. J is TRBJ1-1 and V is TRBV7-3; TRBD1 might be the D (6 bases). The CDR3 totals 14 residues. V was shortened by 10 bases and J by 3 bases, with 18 bases between the two germline ends. CDR1 is SGHTA and CDR2 is FQGTGA in the germline V gene. CDR3 nucleotides: TGTGCCACCTCCCCCACAGGGTCGGACACTGAAGCTTTCTTT. It yields the protein CATSPTGSDTEAFF.

The chain recombines TRBV15 with TRBJ1-2; D not certain. CDR3 length equals 14 residues. Germline V gene sequence: CDR1 LNHNV, CDR2 YYDKDF (reference sequence). V lost 0 bases, J lost 6 bases, and 11 bases lay in between. The CDR3 loop is CATSRERWVDGYTF. CDR3 in DNA: TGTGCCACCAGCAGAGAAAGGTGGGTTGATGGCTACACCTTC.

This clone has just one count. The J gene is TRBJ2-1, the V gene TRBV7-9; 9 bases align to TRBD2. The CDR3 sequence is 19 residues long. V trimming: 5 bases; J trimming: 1 base; junction bases outside the gene matches: 15. From germline, CDR1 is SEHNR and CDR2 FQNEAQ (reference sequence). The CDR3 DNA follows: TGTGCCAGCAGCACGACGGTTTCTAGCGGGACAAGGTCCTACAATGAGCAGTTCTTC. This sequence encodes CASSTTVSSGTRSYNEQFF.

The chain recombines TRBV7-9 with TRBJ1-2; the match to TRBD1 covers 9 bases. V was pared by 0 bases and J by 3 bases, with 8 bases of the junction left unmatched. In germline, CDR1 is SEHNR, CDR2 FQNEAQ (reference sequence). The CDR3 is made up of 17 amino acids. The CDR3 sequence is CASSLADGTGYHYGYTF. CDR3 sequence (DNA): TGTGCCAGCAGCTTAGCCGATGGGACAGGGTATCACTATGGCTACACCTTC.